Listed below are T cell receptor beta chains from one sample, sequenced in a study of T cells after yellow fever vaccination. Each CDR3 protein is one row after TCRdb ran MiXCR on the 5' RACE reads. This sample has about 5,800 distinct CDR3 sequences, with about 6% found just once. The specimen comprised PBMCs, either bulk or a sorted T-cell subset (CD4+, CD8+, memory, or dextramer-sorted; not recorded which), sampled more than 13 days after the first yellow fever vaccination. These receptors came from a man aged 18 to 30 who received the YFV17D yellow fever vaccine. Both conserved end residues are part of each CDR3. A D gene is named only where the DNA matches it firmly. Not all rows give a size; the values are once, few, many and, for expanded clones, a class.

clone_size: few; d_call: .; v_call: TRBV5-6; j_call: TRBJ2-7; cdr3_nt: TGTGCCAGCAGCCCTGGGCTCCCCTACGAGCAGTACTTC; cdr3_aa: CASSPGLPYEQYF
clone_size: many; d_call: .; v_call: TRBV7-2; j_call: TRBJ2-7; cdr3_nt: TGTGCCAGCAGCTTAGTCAGGGCAAAAGTCCACGAGCAGTACTTC; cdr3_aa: CASSLVRAKVHEQYF
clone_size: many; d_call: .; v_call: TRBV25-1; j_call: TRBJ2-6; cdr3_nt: TGTGCCAGCAGTTTCTCGCGCTCTGGGGCCAACGTCCTGACTTTC; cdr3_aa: CASSFSRSGANVLTF
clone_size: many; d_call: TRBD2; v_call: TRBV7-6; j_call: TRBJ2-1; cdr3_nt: TGTGCCAGCAGCTCCCCCCAGCGGGGGGGTATGACTGAGCAGTTCTTC; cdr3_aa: CASSSPQRGGMTEQFF
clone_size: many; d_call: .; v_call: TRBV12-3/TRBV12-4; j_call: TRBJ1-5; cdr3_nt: TGTGCCAGCAGTTTAGAACTATCTAGATATAGCAATCAGCCCCAGCATTTT; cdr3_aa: CASSLELSRYSNQPQHF
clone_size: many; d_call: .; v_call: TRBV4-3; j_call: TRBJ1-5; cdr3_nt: TGCGCCAGCAGCCAAGATTTGGGAGGGGAGCCCCAGCATTTT; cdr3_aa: CASSQDLGGEPQHF
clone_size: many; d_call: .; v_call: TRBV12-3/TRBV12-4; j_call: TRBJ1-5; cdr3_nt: TGTGCCAGCAGTTTATATTGGACAGAACCCCGGGGTCAGCCCCAGCATTTT; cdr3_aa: CASSLYWTEPRGQPQHF
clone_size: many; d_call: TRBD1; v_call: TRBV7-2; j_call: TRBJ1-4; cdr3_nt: TGTGCCAGCAGTTTAGGGGACAGGGATAATGAAAAACTGTTTTTT; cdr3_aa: CASSLGDRDNEKLFF
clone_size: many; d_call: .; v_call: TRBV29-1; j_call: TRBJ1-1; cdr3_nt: TGCAGCGTGAGCCCCCTGGGAGGGAACACTGAAGCTTTCTTT; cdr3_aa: CSVSPLGGNTEAFF
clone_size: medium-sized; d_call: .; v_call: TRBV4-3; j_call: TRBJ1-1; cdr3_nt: TGCGCCAGCAGCCAATGGGCGAAGGACACTGAAGCTTTCTTT; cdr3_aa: CASSQWAKDTEAFF
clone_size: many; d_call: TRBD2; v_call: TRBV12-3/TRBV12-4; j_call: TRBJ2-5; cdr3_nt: TGTGCCAGCAGTTCGCCGGGACTAGCGATGGGGGAGACCCAGTACTTC; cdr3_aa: CASSSPGLAMGETQYF
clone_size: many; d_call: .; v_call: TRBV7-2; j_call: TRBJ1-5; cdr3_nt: TGTGCCAGCAGCTTAGGGCAGGGCCGGGCCCAGCATTTT; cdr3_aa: CASSLGQGRAQHF
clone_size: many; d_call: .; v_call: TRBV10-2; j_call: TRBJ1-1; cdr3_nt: TGCGCCAACTCGACGGGACGGCCTGAAGCTTTCTTT; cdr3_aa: CANSTGRPEAFF
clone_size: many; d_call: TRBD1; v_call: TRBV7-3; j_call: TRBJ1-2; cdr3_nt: TGTGCCAGCAGCCCCGGACAGGGCGGAGGCTACACCTTC; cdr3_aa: CASSPGQGGGYTF
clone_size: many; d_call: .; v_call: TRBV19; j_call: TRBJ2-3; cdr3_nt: TGTGCCAGTAGGTATGGGGTCCTCACAGATACGCAGTATTTT; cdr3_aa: CASRYGVLTDTQYF
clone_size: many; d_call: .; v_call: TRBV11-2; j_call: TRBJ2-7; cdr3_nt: TGTGCCAGCAGCTTACCCCAGGGGGAGGGCTACGAGCAGTACTTC; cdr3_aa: CASSLPQGEGYEQYF
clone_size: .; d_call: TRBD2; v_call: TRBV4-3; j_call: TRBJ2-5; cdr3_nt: TGCGCCAGCAGCCAACTAGCGGGGGGGCTGGAGACCCAGTACTTC; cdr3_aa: CASSQLAGGLETQYF
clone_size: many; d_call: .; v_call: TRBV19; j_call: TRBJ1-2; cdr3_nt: TGTGCCAGTAGTAGTGGTATATTAAGCTATGGCTACACCTTC; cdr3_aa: CASSSGILSYGYTF
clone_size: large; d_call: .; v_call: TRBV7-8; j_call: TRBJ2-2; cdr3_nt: TGTGCCAGCAGCGCAGTCGCGAACACCGGGGAGCTGTTTTTT; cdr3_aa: CASSAVANTGELFF
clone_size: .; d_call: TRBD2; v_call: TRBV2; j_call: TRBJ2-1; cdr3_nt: TGTGCCAGCAACCGCGGGGGGGCAAATGAGCAGTTCTTC; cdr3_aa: CASNRGGANEQFF
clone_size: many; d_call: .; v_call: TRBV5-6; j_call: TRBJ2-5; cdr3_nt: TGTGCCAGCAGCCCCCGAGTAGGGGTCTCAGAGACCCAGTACTTC; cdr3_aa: CASSPRVGVSETQYF
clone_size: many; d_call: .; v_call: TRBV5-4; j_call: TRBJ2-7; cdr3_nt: TGTGCCAGCACCCCGAACAATGGGGCCTACGAGCAGTACTTC; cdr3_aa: CASTPNNGAYEQYF
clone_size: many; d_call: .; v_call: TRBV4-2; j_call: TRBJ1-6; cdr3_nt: TGTGCCAGCAGCCATTATGAGCGGGGGGGCGAGGAATCACCCCTCCACTTT; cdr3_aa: CASSHYERGGEESPLHF
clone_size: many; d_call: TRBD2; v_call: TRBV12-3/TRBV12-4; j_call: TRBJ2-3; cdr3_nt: TGTGCCAGCAGTCGACTAGCGGGCCCCACAGATACGCAGTATTTT; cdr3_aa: CASSRLAGPTDTQYF
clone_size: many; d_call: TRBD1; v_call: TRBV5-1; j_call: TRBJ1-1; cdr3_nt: TGCGCCAGCAGCTTTTTACACAGGGGGGAAACTGAAGCTTTCTTT; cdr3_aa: CASSFLHRGETEAFF
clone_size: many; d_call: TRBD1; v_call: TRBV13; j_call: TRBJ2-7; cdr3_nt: TGTGCCAGCAGCTTAGAAGGGACAGGGCAATACGAGCAGTACTTC; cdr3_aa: CASSLEGTGQYEQYF
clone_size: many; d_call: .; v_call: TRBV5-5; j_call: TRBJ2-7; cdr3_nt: TGTGCCAGCAATGGACACCTGGAGAACTACGAGCAGTACTTC; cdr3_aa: CASNGHLENYEQYF
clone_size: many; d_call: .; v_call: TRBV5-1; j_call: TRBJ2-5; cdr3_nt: TGCGCCAGCGCGGCGAGAGGGGGGGCCCAGACCCAGTACTTC; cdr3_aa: CASAARGGAQTQYF
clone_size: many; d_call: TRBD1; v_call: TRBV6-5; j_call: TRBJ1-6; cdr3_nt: TGTGCCAGCAGGCTACAGGGGGCACGGTCACCCCTCCACTTT; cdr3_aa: CASRLQGARSPLHF
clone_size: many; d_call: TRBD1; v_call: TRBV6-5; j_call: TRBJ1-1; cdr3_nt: TGTGCCAGCACCTCACTACGGACAGGACGGAACACTGAAGCTTTCTTT; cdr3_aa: CASTSLRTGRNTEAFF
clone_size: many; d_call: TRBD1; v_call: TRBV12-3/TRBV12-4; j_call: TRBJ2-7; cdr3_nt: TGTGCCAGCAGTTGGGGACAGTCCTACGAGCAGTACTTC; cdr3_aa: CASSWGQSYEQYF
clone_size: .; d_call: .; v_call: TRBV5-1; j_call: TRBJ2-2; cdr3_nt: TGCGCCAGCAGCTTGTTTGGGACACAGAACACCGGGGAGCTGTTTTTT; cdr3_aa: CASSLFGTQNTGELFF
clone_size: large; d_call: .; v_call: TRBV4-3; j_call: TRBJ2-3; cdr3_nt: TGCGCCAGCAGCCCCCCGAGGGCCGATACGCAGTATTTT; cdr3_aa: CASSPPRADTQYF
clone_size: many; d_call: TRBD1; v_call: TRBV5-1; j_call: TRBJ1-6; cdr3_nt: TGCGCCAGCAGCTACAGGGGGCATTGGGCTTCACCCCTCCACTTT; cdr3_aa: CASSYRGHWASPLHF
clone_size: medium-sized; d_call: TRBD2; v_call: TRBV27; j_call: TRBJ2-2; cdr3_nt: TGTGCCAGCAGTTTACTTATAGCGGGGGGGCAAGGCGGGGAGCTGTTTTTT; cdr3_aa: CASSLLIAGGQGGELFF
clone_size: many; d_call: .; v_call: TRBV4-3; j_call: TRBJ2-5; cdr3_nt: TGCGCCAGCAGCCAAGTCTGGGCAACCCAAGAGACCCAGTACTTC; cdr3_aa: CASSQVWATQETQYF
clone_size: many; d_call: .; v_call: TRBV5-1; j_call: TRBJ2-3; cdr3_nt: TGCGCCAGCAGCTTGGCCGGGCCCCGCACAGATACGCAGTATTTT; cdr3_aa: CASSLAGPRTDTQYF
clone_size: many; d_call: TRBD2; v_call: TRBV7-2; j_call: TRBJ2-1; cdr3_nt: TGTGCCAGCAGCTTTTGGGCGGGGGGAAATGAGCAGTTCTTC; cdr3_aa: CASSFWAGGNEQFF
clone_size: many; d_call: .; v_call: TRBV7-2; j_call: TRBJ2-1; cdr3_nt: TGTGCCAGCAGCCGAGAGGGGGGGGCCAACAATGAGCAGTTCTTC; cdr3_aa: CASSREGGANNEQFF
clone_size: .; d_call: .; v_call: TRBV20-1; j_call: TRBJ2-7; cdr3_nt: TGCTTCGCGGGCCAGGCCGCGGCCTACGAGCAGTACTTC; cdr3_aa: CFAGQAAAYEQYF
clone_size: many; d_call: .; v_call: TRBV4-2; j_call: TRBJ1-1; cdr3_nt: TGTGCCAGCACCGACTGGGGGGCTGAAGCTTTCTTT; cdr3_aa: CASTDWGAEAFF
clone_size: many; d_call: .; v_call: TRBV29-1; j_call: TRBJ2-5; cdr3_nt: TGCAGCGCTGAGGTGGAGACCCAGTACTTC; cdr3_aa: CSAEVETQYF
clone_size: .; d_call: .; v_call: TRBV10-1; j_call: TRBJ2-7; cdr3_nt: .; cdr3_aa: CICSASTSGGAGFNEQYF
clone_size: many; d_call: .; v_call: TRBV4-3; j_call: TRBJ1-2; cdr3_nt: TGCGCCAGCAGCCGAGTTACAGGGCCCGACTATGGCTACACCTTC; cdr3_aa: CASSRVTGPDYGYTF
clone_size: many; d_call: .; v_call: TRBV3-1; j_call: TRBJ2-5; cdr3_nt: TGTGCCAGCAGCCAACCCGGGCGTGGAGAGACCCAGTACTTC; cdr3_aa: CASSQPGRGETQYF
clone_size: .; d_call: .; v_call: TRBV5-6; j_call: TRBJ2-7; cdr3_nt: TGTGCCAGCGGCTCTGGGCTCCCCTGCGAGCAGTACTTC; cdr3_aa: CASGSGLPCEQYF
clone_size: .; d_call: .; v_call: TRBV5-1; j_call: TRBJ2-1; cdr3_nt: TGCGCCAGCAGCGGAAACAATGAGCAGTTCTTC; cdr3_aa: CASSGNNEQFF
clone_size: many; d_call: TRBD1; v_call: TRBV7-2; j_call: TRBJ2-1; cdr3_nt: TGTGCCAGCAGCCCGAAGGGACAGGGGCAAGGGTTGCAGTTCTTC; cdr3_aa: CASSPKGQGQGLQFF
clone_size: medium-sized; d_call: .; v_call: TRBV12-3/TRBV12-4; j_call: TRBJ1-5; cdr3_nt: TGTGCCAGCGGATCCCGCCAGGGCAACAATCAGCCCCAGCATTTT; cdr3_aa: CASGSRQGNNQPQHF
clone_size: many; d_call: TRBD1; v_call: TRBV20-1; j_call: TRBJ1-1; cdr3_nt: TGCAGTGCGCCAGACAGGGGCCTGAACACTGAAGCTTTCTTT; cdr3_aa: CSAPDRGLNTEAFF
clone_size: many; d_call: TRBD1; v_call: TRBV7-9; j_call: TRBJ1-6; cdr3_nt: TGTGCCAGCAGCCCACCGGGACAGTGGGATTCACCCCTCCACTTT; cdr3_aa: CASSPPGQWDSPLHF
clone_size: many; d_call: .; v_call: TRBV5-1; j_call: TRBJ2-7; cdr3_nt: TGCGCCAGCAGCTCCCATTATTGGGGCTCCTACGAGCAGTACTTC; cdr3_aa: CASSSHYWGSYEQYF
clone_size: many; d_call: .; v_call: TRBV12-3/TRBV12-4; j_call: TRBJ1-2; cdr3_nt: TGTGCCAGCAGCCCTCCGGGGGGGTACGGCTACACCTTC; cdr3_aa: CASSPPGGYGYTF
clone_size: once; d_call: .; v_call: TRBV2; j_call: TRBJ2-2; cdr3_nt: TGTGCCTTCAGTTCCACATCCGGACCAACCCTAACTAAAGTCGGGGAGCTGTTTTTT; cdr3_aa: CAFSSTSGPTLTKVGELFF
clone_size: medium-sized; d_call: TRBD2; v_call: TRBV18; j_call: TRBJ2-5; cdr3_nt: TGTGCCAGCTCACCGAAGGCCTACGTGGTAGCGGGGAAAGAGACCCAGTACTTC; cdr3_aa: CASSPKAYVVAGKETQYF
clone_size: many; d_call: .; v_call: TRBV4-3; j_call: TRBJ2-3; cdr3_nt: TGCGCCAGCAGCCGAGGGCTTTGGCCCAGCACAGATACGCAGTATTTT; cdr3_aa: CASSRGLWPSTDTQYF
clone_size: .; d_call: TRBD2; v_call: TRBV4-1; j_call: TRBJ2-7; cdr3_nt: TGCGCCAGCAGCCTCGGGAGGGACTACGAGCAGTACTTC; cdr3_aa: CASSLGRDYEQYF
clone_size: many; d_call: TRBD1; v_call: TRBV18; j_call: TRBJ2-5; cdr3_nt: TGTGCCAGCTCACCGGGACAGGATTTGGAGACCCAGTACTTC; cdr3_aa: CASSPGQDLETQYF